This T cell receptor beta chain was captured by sequencing in a study of T-cell memory formation after mild COVID-19. Study results and caveats: Memory sampled before infection contained some responding clones, suggesting cross-reactive memory joined.

The CDR3 spans 15 residues. Germline V lookup: CDR1 DFQATT, CDR2 SNEGSKA (reference sequence). Between the trimmed V and J ends, which lost 3 bases and 7 bases, there was a span of 19 bases. TCRdb re-analysed the 5' RACE reads in MiXCR, keeping a single row per CDR3 protein. The table shows just under 550,000 distinct CDR3 sequences, with around 21% occurring only once. This clonotype was seen only a few times. Antigen specificity is unknown. The chain links TRBV20-1 to TRBJ2-1; D uncertain. The receptor comes from an adult woman who had mild COVID-19 (a few samples of this study predate the infection). Cell type and time point are not known. Sequencing was performed on PBMCs or a T cell subset sorted from them (not recorded which). In DNA form, the CDR3 reads TGCAGTGCTAGTTCGGCGTCGGTTCGGAATAATGAGCAGTTCTTC. It encodes CSASSASVRNNEQFF.